A selection of T cell receptor beta chains follows, all from one sample in a study of identical twins. TCRdb reprocessed the 5' RACE reads via MiXCR and lists one record per CDR3 protein. The sample records roughly 690,000 distinct CDR3 sequences, roughly 20% being singletons. These data are also associated with another study on T cells expressing NK-cell markers.

Sequencing was carried out using PBMCs. The receptors derive from a woman in her late teens or twenties in good health. Each CDR3 is given with its conserved first and last residue. A D gene is named only where the DNA matches it firmly. Size values are once, few and many counts, or a class for expanded clones, and some rows have none.

V gene: TRBV20-1
D gene: TRBD1
J gene: TRBJ1-2
clone size: many
CDR3 DNA: TGCAGTGCCGAATGGACAGGAGATGGCTATGGCTACACCTTC
CDR3 protein: CSAEWTGDGYGYTF

V gene: TRBV9
D gene: NA
J gene: TRBJ2-5
clone size: few
CDR3 DNA: TGTGCCAGCAGCCCTGCTCTTATCTTTGAGACCCAGTACTTC
CDR3 protein: CASSPALIFETQYF

V gene: TRBV7-9
D gene: TRBD2
J gene: TRBJ2-7
clone size: NA
CDR3 DNA: TGTGCCAGCAGCCCCACGAGTAGCGGGAGGCACGAGCAGTACTTC
CDR3 protein: CASSPTSSGRHEQYF

V gene: TRBV7-3
D gene: NA
J gene: TRBJ1-5
clone size: NA
CDR3 DNA: TGTGCCAGCAGCCCCTCTGGGGCGGATCAGCCCCAGCATTTT
CDR3 protein: CASSPSGADQPQHF

V gene: TRBV11-2
D gene: TRBD1
J gene: TRBJ2-5
clone size: NA
CDR3 DNA: TGTGCCAGCAGCTCCTCGGGACAGGGAGGAGAGACCCAGTACTTC
CDR3 protein: CASSSSGQGGETQYF

V gene: TRBV5-1
D gene: NA
J gene: TRBJ2-7
clone size: many
CDR3 DNA: TGCGCCAGCAGCCTGGTCGGAGGGGGCACTTACGAGCAGTACTTC
CDR3 protein: CASSLVGGGTYEQYF

V gene: TRBV5-6
D gene: TRBD1
J gene: TRBJ1-5
clone size: many
CDR3 DNA: TGTGCCAGCAGCAGACGGACAGGGGGGCTGAATCAGCCCCAGCATTTT
CDR3 protein: CASSRRTGGLNQPQHF

V gene: TRBV12-3/TRBV12-4
D gene: NA
J gene: TRBJ2-4
clone size: few
CDR3 DNA: TGTGCCAGCAGTTCGGACGGTCTACCGTACTTC
CDR3 protein: CASSSDGLPYF

V gene: TRBV6-1
D gene: NA
J gene: TRBJ2-5
clone size: few
CDR3 DNA: TGTGCCAGCAGAAATCGGGACTTCTGGTACTTC
CDR3 protein: CASRNRDFWYF

V gene: TRBV20-1
D gene: NA
J gene: TRBJ2-5
clone size: few
CDR3 DNA: TGCAGTGCTAGAGGGATCTGGGGGCGAGAGACCCAGTACTTC
CDR3 protein: CSARGIWGRETQYF

V gene: TRBV7-2
D gene: NA
J gene: TRBJ2-5
clone size: few
CDR3 DNA: TGTGCCAGCAGCTTAGAACCAAGTCTAGGGACCCAGTACTTC
CDR3 protein: CASSLEPSLGTQYF

V gene: TRBV10-2
D gene: NA
J gene: TRBJ2-1
clone size: NA
CDR3 DNA: TGCGCCAGCTGCGCCCAGGGACTGACAATAGAGCAGGAGCAGTTCTTC
CDR3 protein: CASCAQGLTIEQEQFF

V gene: TRBV4-2
D gene: NA
J gene: TRBJ2-5
clone size: few
CDR3 DNA: TGTGCCAGCAGCCACGAGGGGGCCGAAGGGACTAGTATGTTTGGGGAGACCCAGTACTTC
CDR3 protein: CASSHEGAEGTSMFGETQYF

V gene: TRBV6-5
D gene: NA
J gene: TRBJ2-7
clone size: few
CDR3 DNA: TGTGCCAGCAAGTTACACGGGTTTCGGGGAGACGAGCAGTACTTC
CDR3 protein: CASKLHGFRGDEQYF

V gene: TRBV9
D gene: NA
J gene: TRBJ2-7
clone size: many
CDR3 DNA: TGTGCCAGCAGCGTACAGGGAGAAGGGTACGAGCAGTACTTC
CDR3 protein: CASSVQGEGYEQYF

V gene: TRBV12-3/TRBV12-4
D gene: NA
J gene: TRBJ2-7
clone size: NA
CDR3 DNA: TGTGCCAGCACCCTAGGCGACAGCTCCTACGAGCAGTACTTC
CDR3 protein: CASTLGDSSYEQYF

V gene: TRBV7-2
D gene: NA
J gene: TRBJ2-5
clone size: few
CDR3 DNA: TGTGCCAGCAGACCTTCAAGGGGGGCGGAGACCCAGTACTTC
CDR3 protein: CASRPSRGAETQYF

V gene: TRBV20-1
D gene: NA
J gene: TRBJ1-2
clone size: many
CDR3 DNA: TGCAGTGCTAGAGACAATGGCTACACCTTC
CDR3 protein: CSARDNGYTF

V gene: TRBV5-6
D gene: TRBD1
J gene: TRBJ2-5
clone size: few
CDR3 DNA: TGTGCCAGCAGCTTTCCGACAGGGGAAGAGACCCAGTACTTC
CDR3 protein: CASSFPTGEETQYF

V gene: TRBV12-3/TRBV12-4
D gene: NA
J gene: TRBJ2-1
clone size: few
CDR3 DNA: TGTGCCAGCAGTTTTGCTCAGGGTGTGGGAGTAGGGGACAATGAGCAGTTCTTC
CDR3 protein: CASSFAQGVGVGDNEQFF

V gene: TRBV30
D gene: NA
J gene: TRBJ2-1
clone size: NA
CDR3 DNA: TGTGCTGCGATGTCTGGACCCTACAATGAGCAGTTCTTC
CDR3 protein: CAAMSGPYNEQFF

V gene: TRBV5-1
D gene: NA
J gene: TRBJ2-3
clone size: NA
CDR3 DNA: TGCGCCAGCAGCTTGGGGGAGGCTACGCAGTATTTT
CDR3 protein: CASSLGEATQYF

V gene: TRBV12-3/TRBV12-4
D gene: NA
J gene: TRBJ2-6
clone size: NA
CDR3 DNA: TGTGCCAGCAGTTTAGCCCTCGACTCTGGGGCCAACGTCCTGACTTTC
CDR3 protein: CASSLALDSGANVLTF

V gene: TRBV20-1
D gene: NA
J gene: TRBJ2-5
clone size: NA
CDR3 DNA: TGCAGTGCTCTCCCAAAAGAGACCCAGTACTTC
CDR3 protein: CSALPKETQYF

V gene: TRBV5-6
D gene: TRBD1
J gene: TRBJ1-1
clone size: NA
CDR3 DNA: TGTGCCAGCAGCTTGCCGGGACAGGGGATGAGCACTGAAGCTTTCTTT
CDR3 protein: CASSLPGQGMSTEAFF

V gene: TRBV5-1
D gene: TRBD2
J gene: TRBJ2-1
clone size: NA
CDR3 DNA: TGCGCCAGCAACCCGGTAGCGGGAGGAGTCTACAATGAGCAGTTCTTC
CDR3 protein: CASNPVAGGVYNEQFF

V gene: TRBV20-1
D gene: TRBD2
J gene: TRBJ2-1
clone size: many
CDR3 DNA: TGCAGTGTCCTAGCGGGAAATATCGTGGATGAGCAGTTCTTC
CDR3 protein: CSVLAGNIVDEQFF

V gene: TRBV7-9
D gene: NA
J gene: TRBJ2-7
clone size: NA
CDR3 DNA: TGTGCCAGCAGCTCCCCGACACTAAGCTCCTACGAGCAGTACTTC
CDR3 protein: CASSSPTLSSYEQYF

V gene: TRBV2
D gene: TRBD2
J gene: TRBJ2-1
clone size: NA
CDR3 DNA: TGTGCCAGCACGACTAGCGGGAGGTTCATTCCCCAATTCTTC
CDR3 protein: CASTTSGRFIPQFF

V gene: TRBV5-1
D gene: NA
J gene: TRBJ2-1
clone size: many
CDR3 DNA: TGCGCCAGCAGCTTGGGGCTAACACTTAACGATGAGCAGTTCTTC
CDR3 protein: CASSLGLTLNDEQFF

V gene: TRBV23-1
D gene: NA
J gene: TRBJ2-7
clone size: few
CDR3 DNA: TGCGCCAGCAGTCTTCACGAGCAGTACTTC
CDR3 protein: CASSLHEQYF

V gene: TRBV6-2/TRBV6-3
D gene: TRBD2
J gene: TRBJ2-2
clone size: NA
CDR3 DNA: TGTGCCAGCAGCATACTAGGGACTAGCAGCACCGGGGAGCTGTTTTTT
CDR3 protein: CASSILGTSSTGELFF

V gene: TRBV3-1
D gene: TRBD1
J gene: TRBJ2-6
clone size: NA
CDR3 DNA: TGTGCCAGCAGGCCCAGGGGGCGGACACGCTCTGGGGCCAACGTCCTGACTTTC
CDR3 protein: CASRPRGRTRSGANVLTF

V gene: TRBV5-1
D gene: TRBD1
J gene: TRBJ1-1
clone size: NA
CDR3 DNA: TGCGCCAGCAGCCCGCCGGGACAGGGTTTCACTGAAGCTTTCTTT
CDR3 protein: CASSPPGQGFTEAFF

V gene: TRBV6-1
D gene: TRBD2
J gene: TRBJ2-7
clone size: few
CDR3 DNA: TGTGCCAGCAGGGGGACTAGCGGGTTTACCTACGAGCAGTACTTC
CDR3 protein: CASRGTSGFTYEQYF

V gene: TRBV21-1
D gene: NA
J gene: TRBJ2-1
clone size: few
CDR3 DNA: TGTGCCAGCAGCCTCCGGGACAGGGGCAACAATGAGCAGTTCTTC
CDR3 protein: CASSLRDRGNNEQFF

V gene: TRBV5-1
D gene: NA
J gene: TRBJ1-3
clone size: NA
CDR3 DNA: TGCGCCAGCAGCTTGGCTATAACCGGCTCTGGAAACACCATATATTTT
CDR3 protein: CASSLAITGSGNTIYF

V gene: TRBV20-1
D gene: NA
J gene: TRBJ2-7
clone size: few
CDR3 DNA: TGCAGTGCCATGAGTGGGCGGCGCGACGAGCAGTACTTC
CDR3 protein: CSAMSGRRDEQYF

V gene: TRBV10-3
D gene: NA
J gene: TRBJ2-7
clone size: few
CDR3 DNA: TGTGCCACCGCCGAGGCCTACGAGCAGTACTTC
CDR3 protein: CATAEAYEQYF

V gene: TRBV29-1
D gene: NA
J gene: TRBJ2-2
clone size: few
CDR3 DNA: TGCAGCGTTGGTGGGGTGGGGGAACACGGGGAGCTGTTTTTT
CDR3 protein: CSVGGVGEHGELFF

V gene: TRBV20-1
D gene: TRBD2
J gene: TRBJ2-3
clone size: NA
CDR3 DNA: TGCAGTGCTAAGCGCGGGGGTGCAGATACGCAGTATTTT
CDR3 protein: CSAKRGGADTQYF

V gene: TRBV20-1
D gene: NA
J gene: TRBJ2-1
clone size: few
CDR3 DNA: TGCAGTGCTAGGTCAGTTTCACTCTACAATGAGCAGTTCTTC
CDR3 protein: CSARSVSLYNEQFF

V gene: TRBV6-6
D gene: NA
J gene: TRBJ2-2
clone size: NA
CDR3 DNA: TGTGCCAGCAGGAACACAGGGACCGGGGAGCTGTTTTTT
CDR3 protein: CASRNTGTGELFF

V gene: TRBV3-1
D gene: TRBD2
J gene: TRBJ2-3
clone size: few
CDR3 DNA: TGTGCCAGCAGCCAAGTAGCGGGAGTAACAGATACGCAGTATTTT
CDR3 protein: CASSQVAGVTDTQYF

V gene: TRBV6-2/TRBV6-3
D gene: NA
J gene: TRBJ2-1
clone size: few
CDR3 DNA: TGTGCCAGCATTCCAACTGGGGGCGTCCACAATGAGCAGTTCTTC
CDR3 protein: CASIPTGGVHNEQFF

V gene: TRBV4-1
D gene: NA
J gene: TRBJ1-2
clone size: NA
CDR3 DNA: TGCGCCAGCAGCCAAGAGAAGACTAACTATGGCTACACCTTC
CDR3 protein: CASSQEKTNYGYTF

V gene: TRBV7-6
D gene: NA
J gene: TRBJ2-1
clone size: NA
CDR3 DNA: TGTGCCAGCAGCTTAGTGGAGGGCTACAATGAGCAGTTCTTC
CDR3 protein: CASSLVEGYNEQFF

V gene: TRBV20-1
D gene: NA
J gene: TRBJ1-5
clone size: few
CDR3 DNA: TGCAGTGCAACAGTAAAACTGGGGAGCAATCAGCCCCAGCATTTT
CDR3 protein: CSATVKLGSNQPQHF

V gene: TRBV5-5
D gene: NA
J gene: TRBJ2-5
clone size: NA
CDR3 DNA: TGTGCCAGCAGCTTAAGTACCGAGACCCAGTACTTC
CDR3 protein: CASSLSTETQYF

V gene: TRBV29-1
D gene: NA
J gene: TRBJ1-1
clone size: many
CDR3 DNA: TGCAGCGTTGACAGGGGCCCCACTGAAGCTTTCTTT
CDR3 protein: CSVDRGPTEAFF

V gene: TRBV20-1
D gene: TRBD2
J gene: TRBJ2-7
clone size: NA
CDR3 DNA: TGCAGTGCTAGAGATCCTCGCGGGGGGGACGAGCAGTACTTC
CDR3 protein: CSARDPRGGDEQYF

V gene: TRBV5-1
D gene: NA
J gene: TRBJ2-4
clone size: few
CDR3 DNA: TGCGCCAGCACCGGGACACGGGGAAACATTCAGTACTTC
CDR3 protein: CASTGTRGNIQYF

V gene: TRBV3-1
D gene: TRBD2
J gene: TRBJ2-3
clone size: NA
CDR3 DNA: TGTGCCAGCAGCCAAGATCCGAGCGGGGGGGTCACAGATACGCAGTATTTT
CDR3 protein: CASSQDPSGGVTDTQYF

V gene: TRBV5-1
D gene: NA
J gene: TRBJ2-1
clone size: NA
CDR3 DNA: TGCGCCAGCAGCTCAGGGGAAAGCTCCTACAATGAGCAGTTCTTC
CDR3 protein: CASSSGESSYNEQFF

V gene: TRBV24-1
D gene: NA
J gene: TRBJ2-3
clone size: few
CDR3 DNA: TGTGCCACCAGTGACCGAACGACTGGGAGTAGCACAGATACGCAGTATTTT
CDR3 protein: CATSDRTTGSSTDTQYF

V gene: TRBV5-1
D gene: NA
J gene: TRBJ1-1
clone size: few
CDR3 DNA: TGCGCCAGCAGCTTCATAGGAGATGAAGCTTTCTTT
CDR3 protein: CASSFIGDEAFF